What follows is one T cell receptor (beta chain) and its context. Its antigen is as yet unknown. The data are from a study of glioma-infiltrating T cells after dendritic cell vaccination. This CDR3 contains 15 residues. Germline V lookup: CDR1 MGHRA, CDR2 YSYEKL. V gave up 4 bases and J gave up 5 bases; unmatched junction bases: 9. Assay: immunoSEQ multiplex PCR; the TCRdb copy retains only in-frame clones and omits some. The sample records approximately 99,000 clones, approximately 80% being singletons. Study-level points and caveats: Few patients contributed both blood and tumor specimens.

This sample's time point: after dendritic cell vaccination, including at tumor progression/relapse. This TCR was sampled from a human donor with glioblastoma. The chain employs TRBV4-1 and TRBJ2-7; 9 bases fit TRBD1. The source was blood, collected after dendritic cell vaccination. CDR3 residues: CASSPQSDRGNEQYF. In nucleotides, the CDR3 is TGCGCCAGCAGCCCCCAGTCGGACAGGGGAAACGAGCAGTACTTC.